The 20 T cell receptor beta chains presented below share a single source sample, sequenced in a study of cytomegalovirus exposure and HLA in healthy donors. It was with 60 Vbeta and 13 Jbeta primers that the PCR ran. This table comes from immunoSEQ multiplex PCR, and its TCRdb copy is limited to in-frame clones, with some not included. In the table there are some 97,000 clones, 76% of which are singletons. Sequenced material: PBMCs. The source is a woman aged 45-65 years in good health and CMV-seropositive.

The CDR3 DNA is TGTGCCAGTACCCTTACGGGACAGGGACGCGACGAGCAGTACTTC. Its protein is CASTLTGQGRDEQYF. V usage is TRBV19 and J usage is TRBJ2-7; 9 bases line up with TRBD1. Germline V gene sequence: CDR1 LNHDA, CDR2 SQIVND (reference sequence). The CDR3 length is 15 residues. After removal of 7 bases from V and 5 bases from J, the junction contained 12 bases not matched to a gene.

The chain recombines TRBV27 with TRBJ2-5; no clear D gene. This CDR3 region has 11 residues. The ends were cut back, 4 bases at V and 9 bases at J, with 9 bases in the middle. The germline V gene has CDR1 MNHEY and CDR2 SMNVEV (reference sequence). CDR3 bases: TGTGCCAGCAGTTCACACCAGGCCCAGTACTTC. Translating gives CASSSHQAQYF.

V is TRBV21-1 and J is TRBJ1-1. TRBV21-1 is shown as a pseudogene. The CDR3 totals 14 residues. The CDR3 DNA sequence: TGTGCCAGCAGCAAGACGGGACTTAACACTGAAGCTTTCTTT. It encodes CASSKTGLNTEAFF.

Only a few counts were recorded for this clone. The J gene is TRBJ2-7, the V gene TRBV6-5; 8 bases agree with TRBD1. The CDR3 has 13 residues. CDR1 is MNHEY, CDR2 SVGAGI, per germline. V shed 7 bases and J 6 bases; nucleotides not matched to a gene: 8. CDR3 in DNA: TGTGCCAGCACCTCAGACAGGGGACGCGAGCAGTACTTC. It specifies CASTSDRGREQYF.

The chain has TRBV11-2 and TRBJ1-6; D gene uncertain. Trimming took 1 base from V and 14 from J, leaving 12 bases between them. This CDR3 region has 13 residues. CDR1 is SGHAT and CDR2 is FQNNGV in the germline V gene. For the CDR3, the DNA is TGTGCCAGCAGCTTAGCGACGGATCGGGCCCTCCACTTT. It codes for CASSLATDRALHF.

The chain is built from TRBV25-1 and TRBJ1-4, with 9 bases identical to TRBD1. This CDR3 contains 15 residues. The junction had 5 bases not matched to a gene; V was cut back by 4 bases and J by 5 bases. Germline CDR1 is MGHDK and CDR2 is SYGVNS. The CDR3 nucleotides read TGTGCCAGCAGTGGGGGGACAGGGTTAAATGAAAAACTGTTTTTT. Protein product: CASSGGTGLNEKLFF.

The V and J genes are TRBV30 and TRBJ1-4; TRBD1 matches 8 bases. This CDR3 region has 16 residues. V was pared by 2 bases and J by 4 bases, with 9 bases of the junction left unmatched. CDR1 is GTSNPN, CDR2 SVGIG, per germline (reference sequence). This chain's CDR3 is CAWSLAGGSVNEKLFF. The CDR3 bases are TGTGCCTGGAGTCTAGCAGGGGGCTCTGTTAATGAAAAACTGTTTTTT.

J is TRBJ2-1 and V is TRBV15; a weak D match, TRBD2 (7 bases). Looked up from germline, CDR1 is LNHNV and CDR2 is YYDKDF (reference sequence). The CDR3 sequence is 17 residues long. Deletions cut 5 bases from V and 1 base from J, with 18 bases between. CDR3 amino acids: CATSGREGGRSYNEQFF. In DNA, the CDR3 is TGTGCCACCAGCGGAAGGGAGGGGGGGCGGTCCTACAATGAGCAGTTCTTC. The whole variable domain, filled in from reference TRBV15 and TRBJ2-1, reads DAMVIQNPRYQVTQFGKPVTLSCSQTLNHNVMYWYQQKSSQAPKLLFHYYDKDFNNEADTPDNFQSRRPNTSFCFLDIRSPGLGDTAMYLCATSGREGGRSYNEQFFGPGTRLTVL.

This rearrangement joins TRBV10-3 to TRBJ1-2; TRBD1 is a possible D gene (6 bases). Trimming stripped 3 bases from V and 0 bases from J, with 11 bases between. Looked up from germline, CDR1 is ENHRY and CDR2 is SYGVKD. CDR3 length equals 15 residues. The CDR3 spells CAISEVQGSNYGYTF. The CDR3 DNA is TGTGCCATCAGTGAAGTACAGGGTTCTAACTATGGCTACACCTTC.

The chain is built from TRBV27 and TRBJ2-7; 8 bases map to TRBD2. V was pared by 5 bases and J by 3 bases, with 6 bases of the junction left unmatched. Germline V gene lookup returns CDR1 MNHEY and CDR2 SMNVEV (reference sequence). The CDR3 runs 14 residues. The DNA of the CDR3 is TGTGCCAGCAGTCCACAGGGACTAGGCTACGAGCAGTACTTC. It is translated as CASSPQGLGYEQYF.

The rearrangement uses TRBV5-1 and TRBJ2-5, with D maybe TRBD2 (7 bases). The CDR3 runs 17 residues. V dropped 1 base and J dropped 2 bases, with 18 bases sitting between them. Germline CDR1 is SGHRS and CDR2 is YFSETQ. The CDR3 loop is CASSLTGLGGGQETQYF. In DNA, the CDR3 is TGCGCCAGCAGCTTGACAGGGTTGGGCGGGGGACAAGAGACCCAGTACTTC.

This CDR3 is CASSQGALNTEAFF. CDR3 in DNA: TGCGCCAGCAGCCAGGGAGCCCTGAACACTGAAGCTTTCTTT. V is TRBV4-1 and J is TRBJ1-1; D gene ambiguous. Germline lookup yields CDR1 MGHRA and CDR2 YSYEKL. The CDR3 contains 14 residues. V dropped 3 bases and J dropped 0 bases, with 8 bases sitting between them.

The chain uses TRBV2 and TRBJ1-2; D unresolved. The V end was cut by 6 bases, the J end by 6 bases, with 20 bases between. The CDR3 runs to 15 residues. The germline gives CDR1 SNHLY, CDR2 FYNNEI. CDR3 in amino acids: CASSVRSMVFHGYTF. DNA of the CDR3: TGTGCCAGCAGCGTTAGATCGATGGTTTTTCATGGCTACACCTTC.

CDR3 sequence: CASSLGTASTYEQYF. CDR3 bases: TGTGCCAGCAGCTTAGGGACAGCGTCTACCTACGAGCAGTACTTC. The rearrangement joins TRBV5-4 to TRBJ2-7, with 7 nucleotides matching TRBD1. The CDR3 runs to 15 residues. CDR1 SGHNT and CDR2 YYREEE come from the germline V gene (reference sequence). Unmatched junction bases numbered 7, after V lost 2 bases and J lost 2 bases.

The chain carries TRBV25-1 and TRBJ2-1; D uncertain. The CDR3 covers 12 residues. Germline V gene sequence: CDR1 MGHDK, CDR2 SYGVNS. Trimming removed 5 bases at V and 9 bases at J, with 11 bases between. DNA of the CDR3: TGTGCCAGCAGTCACCCGAGGAGTGAGCAGTTCTTC. It codes for CASSHPRSEQFF.

The rearrangement joins TRBV6-6 to TRBJ1-4; D is perhaps TRBD1 (6 bases). The CDR3 runs 15 residues. V dropped 6 bases and J dropped 8 bases, with 19 bases sitting between them. CDR1 is MNHNY, CDR2 SVGAGI, per germline (reference sequence). The CDR3 nucleotides are TGTGCCAGCAGGTCCCGAGGGGGAAGATACGAAAAACTGTTTTTT. Translated, it gives CASRSRGGRYEKLFF.

This clone appeared once. The rearrangement links TRBV6-6 to TRBJ1-2; D might be TRBD1 (6 bases). V was trimmed by 0 bases and J by 2 bases, leaving 10 bases between them. CDR1 and CDR2 (germline): MNHNY, SVGAGI (reference sequence). CDR3 length: 15 residues. The CDR3 bases are TGTGCCAGCAGTTACTCGATGGACAGAAACTATGGCTACACCTTC. Its protein product is CASSYSMDRNYGYTF.

The gene calls are TRBV27 and TRBJ2-3; TRBD1 agrees at 9 bases. The CDR3 extends over 16 amino acids. Germline CDR1 is MNHEY and CDR2 is SMNVEV (reference sequence). The trim removed 4 bases at V and 2 bases at J, leaving 7 bases unmatched. CDR3 in amino acids: CASSSQTGGFTDTQYF. Here the CDR3 DNA reads TGTGCCAGCAGTTCGCAGACAGGGGGTTTCACAGATACGCAGTATTTT.

This chain links TRBV7-2 with TRBJ2-7; TRBD2 matches at 15 bases. The CDR3 runs 16 residues. The V gene's germline CDR1 is SGHTA and CDR2 FQGNSA. Trimming took 5 bases from V and 4 from J; bases not matched to a gene: 6. CDR3 sequence: CASSPGLAGGEYEQYF. The CDR3, as DNA: TGTGCCAGCAGCCCTGGACTAGCGGGGGGGGAGTACGAGCAGTACTTC.

This chain uses TRBV6-5 with TRBJ1-4; 9 nucleotides match TRBD1. After removal of 8 bases from V and 4 bases from J, the junction contained 8 bases not matched to a gene. The CDR3 extends over 15 amino acids. Germline loops: CDR1 MNHEY, CDR2 SVGAGI. Here the CDR3 reads CASGKPGQGNEKLFF. CDR3 coding DNA: TGTGCCAGCGGGAAACCGGGACAGGGTAATGAAAAACTGTTTTTT.